This record concerns one T cell receptor beta chain sequence. This entry belongs to a study of blood T cell repertoires in COVID-19. The germline CDR1 and CDR2 sequences are SGHRS and YFSETQ. The CDR3 runs 14 residues. Losses at the gene ends were 5 bases for V and 6 bases for J; bases not matched to a gene: 3. Donors in Cohort 3 counted as recovered after two negative PCRs, clearance, or symptom resolution. Authors' data handling: It was from reference gene primer amplification that nucleated cell counts were estimated. Clones were read by immunoSEQ multiplex PCR, and TCRdb kept only the in-frame ones, dropping some. Clonal size and the V and J genes are those of that table, whereas D and trimming came from the DNA. The table has around 300,000 clones, over 85% seen once.

The TCR comes from a woman aged 55-69 years who had recovered from COVID-19. Input material: PBMCs or T cells enriched from blood (not recorded which). The rearrangement uses TRBV5-1 and TRBJ1-6, with TRBD1 matching 9 bases. In DNA, the CDR3 is TGCGCCAGCAGGCCGGACAGGGGTAATTCACCCCTCCACTTT. It codes for CASRPDRGNSPLHF.